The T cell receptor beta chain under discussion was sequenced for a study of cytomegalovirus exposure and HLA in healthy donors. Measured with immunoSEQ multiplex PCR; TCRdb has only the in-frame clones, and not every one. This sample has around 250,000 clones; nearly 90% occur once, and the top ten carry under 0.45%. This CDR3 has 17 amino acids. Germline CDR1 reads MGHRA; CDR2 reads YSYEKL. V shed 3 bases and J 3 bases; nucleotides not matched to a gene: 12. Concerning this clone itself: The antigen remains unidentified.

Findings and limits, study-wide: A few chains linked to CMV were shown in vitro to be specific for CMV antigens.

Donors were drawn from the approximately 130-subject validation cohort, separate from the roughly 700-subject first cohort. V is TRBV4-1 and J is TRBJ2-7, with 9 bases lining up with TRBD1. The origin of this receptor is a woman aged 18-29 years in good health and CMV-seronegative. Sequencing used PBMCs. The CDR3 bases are TGCGCCAGCAGCCATAAGCCGGGACAGGGTCGGAGCTACGAGCAGTACTTC. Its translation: CASSHKPGQGRSYEQYF.